These 26 T cell receptor beta chains were all obtained from the same sample, sequenced in a study of cytomegalovirus exposure and HLA in healthy donors. The PCR contained 60 Vbeta and 13 Jbeta primers. Clones were sequenced by immunoSEQ multiplex PCR, and TCRdb holds only the in-frame ones, with some missing. This table has about 190,000 clones, around 79% appearing once. Sequencing used PBMCs. The receptors were gathered from a woman between 18 and 29 years old in good health and CMV-seronegative.

The V call is TRBV29-1, the J call TRBJ1-5; 9 nucleotides align to TRBD1. Germline V lookup: CDR1 SQVTM, CDR2 ANQGSEA. The CDR3 is 16 amino acids. The junction had 7 bases not matched to a gene; V was cut back by 4 bases and J by 0 bases. The CDR3 is CSVGGQGEISNQPQHF. CDR3 bases: TGCAGCGTTGGGGGACAGGGTGAGATTAGCAATCAGCCCCAGCATTTT.

The V and J genes are TRBV27 and TRBJ2-7; maybe TRBD2 (7 bases). V lost 3 bases, J lost 2 bases, and 11 bases lay in between. CDR3 length: 14 amino acids. Germline V gene data show CDR1 as MNHEY and CDR2 as SMNVEV (reference sequence). The CDR3 DNA follows: TGTGCCAGCAGTTTTGAGGGGGGGCCCTACGAGCAGTACTTC. Protein: CASSFEGGPYEQYF.

V is TRBV6-1 and J is TRBJ2-6; D perhaps matches TRBD1 (6 bases). The V and J ends lost 3 bases and 1 base respectively, with 13 bases between them. CDR3 length: 17 residues. Germline V gene data show CDR1 as MNHNS and CDR2 as SASEGT. CDR3 protein: CASSDYADRSGANVLTF. The DNA for the CDR3 is TGTGCCAGCAGTGATTATGCCGACAGGTCTGGGGCCAACGTCCTGACTTTC.

This clone appeared a single time. The genes are TRBV9 and TRBJ2-5; 11 positions agree with TRBD2. The CDR3 extends over 16 amino acids. Per the germline V gene, CDR1 is SGDLS and CDR2 is YYNGEE. The ends lost 0 bases at V and 1 base at J; junction bases unmatched: 2. The CDR3 loop is CASSVGTSGGQETQYF. For the CDR3, the DNA is TGTGCCAGCAGCGTAGGAACTAGCGGGGGCCAAGAGACCCAGTACTTC.

This clone is a singleton in its sample. The chain carries TRBV6-6 and TRBJ2-6, with 9 bases identical to TRBD1. The ends lost 5 bases at V and 3 bases at J; junction bases unmatched: 2. CDR1 is MNHNY, CDR2 SVGAGI, per germline (reference sequence). The CDR3 is 15 residues long. The CDR3 here is CASSTGGFGANVLTF. The DNA for the CDR3 is TGTGCCAGCAGTACAGGGGGCTTTGGGGCCAACGTCCTGACTTTC.

The chain joins TRBV11-2 to TRBJ1-4, with D maybe TRBD1 (6 bases). The V gene lost 3 bases and the J gene lost 0 bases, with 11 bases spanning the gap. The germline CDR1 and CDR2 sequences are SGHAT and FQNNGV. The CDR3 length is 16 residues. The CDR3 bases are TGTGCCAGCAGCTTGTTGGGGGCAGCAACTAATGAAAAACTGTTTTTT. Encoded protein: CASSLLGAATNEKLFF.

The V gene is TRBV9, the J gene TRBJ2-3; 11 nucleotides agree with TRBD2. The CDR3 has 16 amino acids. Losses at the gene ends were 4 bases for V and 0 bases for J; bases not matched to a gene: 4. The germline CDR1 and CDR2 sequences are SGDLS and YYNGEE. The CDR3 DNA sequence: TGTGCCAGCAGCCCCCGGACTAGCGGGAGCACAGATACGCAGTATTTT. This codes for CASSPRTSGSTDTQYF.

This clone was counted once. The chain joins TRBV2 to TRBJ2-7; 10 bases line up with TRBD1. The trim removed 0 bases at V and 1 base at J, leaving 6 bases unmatched. This CDR3 contains 17 residues. From germline, CDR1 is SNHLY and CDR2 FYNNEI. The CDR3: CASSEAPWDRGSYEQYF. CDR3 in DNA: TGTGCCAGCAGTGAAGCGCCTTGGGACAGGGGTTCCTACGAGCAGTACTTC.

This clone was counted once. The rearrangement joins TRBV27 to TRBJ1-1, with D possibly being TRBD1 (6 bases). The germline CDR1 and CDR2 sequences are MNHEY and SMNVEV (reference sequence). V dropped 0 bases and J dropped 2 bases, with 10 bases sitting between them. CDR3 size: 15 residues. The DNA of the CDR3 is TGTGCCAGCAGTTTATCGATTGGGACAAACACTGAAGCTTTCTTT. Its protein product is CASSLSIGTNTEAFF.

This chain links TRBV7-3 with TRBJ2-5, with TRBD1 as a possible D gene (5 bases). This CDR3 region has 17 residues. CDR1 and CDR2 from the germline V gene are SGHTA and FQGTGA. Trimming removed 2 bases at V and 4 bases at J, with 20 bases between. CDR3 in amino acids: CASSLSPPLAGPETQYF. The CDR3, as DNA: TGTGCCAGCAGCTTATCCCCACCCCTGGCAGGGCCAGAGACCCAGTACTTC.

The chain has TRBV9 and TRBJ1-2; 7 positions agree with TRBD1. J lost 1 base, V lost 1 base, and 7 bases had no gene match. The CDR3 spans 16 residues. The germline V gene has CDR1 SGDLS and CDR2 YYNGEE. The CDR3 spells CASSVYRDRLNYGYTF. CDR3 DNA: TGTGCCAGCAGCGTATATCGGGACAGACTTAACTATGGCTACACCTTC.

The chain combines TRBV18 with TRBJ2-7, with TRBD1 as a possible D gene (6 bases). Germline lookup yields CDR1 KGHSH and CDR2 LQKENI. The V end was cut by 2 bases, the J end by 5 bases, with 7 bases between. CDR3 length equals 12 residues. The CDR3 here is CASSPGGDEQYF. CDR3 in DNA: TGTGCCAGCTCACCAGGGGGCGACGAGCAGTACTTC.

The chain is built from TRBV27 and TRBJ1-5; the match to TRBD1 covers 8 bases. The germline V gene encodes CDR1 MNHEY and CDR2 SMNVEV (reference sequence). There are 14 residues in the CDR3. The junction had 4 bases not matched to a gene; V was cut back by 7 bases and J by 2 bases. The CDR3 sequence: CASTPGQGNQPQHF. DNA of the CDR3: TGTGCCAGCACCCCGGGACAGGGCAATCAGCCCCAGCATTTT.

The chain employs TRBV5-1 and TRBJ1-6; D may be TRBD1 (6 bases). The length of the CDR3 is 15 residues. Trimming pared 2 bases from V and 5 bases from J, leaving 11 bases between. Looked up from germline, CDR1 is SGHRS and CDR2 is YFSETQ. CDR3 coding DNA: TGCGCCAGCAGCTTATTAGCAGGGGATAATTCACCCCTCCACTTT. Protein: CASSLLAGDNSPLHF.

This rearrangement joins TRBV19 to TRBJ1-1, with 8 positions matching TRBD1. V shed 7 bases, J shed 2 bases, and the junction held 6 bases outside the gene matches. From germline, CDR1 is LNHDA and CDR2 SQIVND (reference sequence). The length of the CDR3 is 14 residues. The CDR3 DNA is TGTGCCAGTATACGGACAGGGTTAAACACTGAAGCTTTCTTT. As protein: CASIRTGLNTEAFF.

This chain links TRBV28 with TRBJ1-2, with D possibly TRBD1 on 5 matching bases. CDR1 and CDR2 (germline): MDHEN, SYDVKM. Trimming cost V 5 bases and J 5 bases, with 18 bases left between them. The CDR3 runs to 15 residues. Written as DNA, the CDR3 is TGTGCCAGCAGTCCAACACCGGGACTAGCTTATGGCTACACCTTC. It specifies CASSPTPGLAYGYTF.

The V call is TRBV27, the J call TRBJ1-1, with D perhaps TRBD1 (5 bases). Germline assignment: CDR1 MNHEY and CDR2 SMNVEV (reference sequence). V shed 3 bases and J shed 2 bases, with 10 bases lying between them. This CDR3 spans 14 amino acids. CDR3 DNA sequence: TGTGCCAGCAGTTTTGGAGGGGATAACACTGAAGCTTTCTTT. It is translated as CASSFGGDNTEAFF.

The genes are TRBV5-1 and TRBJ1-1; 7 positions agree with TRBD1. Germline loops: CDR1 SGHRS, CDR2 YFSETQ. Losses at the gene ends were 4 bases for V and 3 bases for J; bases not matched to a gene: 6. The CDR3 contains 14 residues. The CDR3 region has the DNA TGCGCCAGCAGCGCCTTGGGGACAGACACTGAAGCTTTCTTT. Translated: CASSALGTDTEAFF.

The chain has TRBV10-1 and TRBJ2-5, with 8 nucleotides matching TRBD2. The trim removed 3 bases at V and 4 bases at J, leaving 7 bases unmatched. The CDR3 extends over 15 amino acids. Germline lookup yields CDR1 WNHNN and CDR2 SYGVQD (reference sequence). In DNA form, the CDR3 reads TGCGCCAGCAGTGAAACGGCGGGAGGTCGAGAGACCCAGTACTTC. Translated, it gives CASSETAGGRETQYF.

The chain couples TRBV10-1 to TRBJ2-3; 14 bases align to TRBD2. This CDR3 has 16 amino acids. Germline CDR1 and CDR2: WNHNN and SYGVQD (reference sequence). V was clipped by 8 bases and J by 3 bases; unmatched bases: 7. The CDR3 sequence: CASSSGLAGETDTQYF. The CDR3 DNA follows: TGCGCCAGCTCTTCGGGACTAGCGGGAGAGACAGATACGCAGTATTTT.

This sequence joins TRBV11-2 and TRBJ2-7; 14 bases are shared with TRBD2. CDR3 size: 19 residues. Germline CDR1 and CDR2: SGHAT and FQNNGV. With V trimmed by 4 bases and J by 1 base, 12 bases remained unmatched. The CDR3 is CASSSRGLAGVAVSYEQYF. CDR3 DNA: TGTGCCAGCAGCTCCCGGGGACTAGCGGGAGTCGCAGTATCCTACGAGCAGTACTTC.

Here the CDR3 DNA reads TGTGCCAGCAGCTTAGTTACGTCAGGGGGCCAAGAGACCCAGTACTTC. Its protein is CASSLVTSGGQETQYF. V usage is TRBV5-6 and J usage is TRBJ2-5, with 7 bases lining up with TRBD1. There are 16 residues in the CDR3. V trimming: 2 bases; J trimming: 1 base; junction bases outside the gene matches: 8. From germline, CDR1 is SGHDT and CDR2 YYEEEE.

The J gene is TRBJ2-2, the V gene TRBV29-1; 8 nucleotides line up with TRBD1. Per the germline V gene, CDR1 is SQVTM and CDR2 is ANQGSEA. This CDR3 has 13 amino acids. V trimming: 6 bases; J trimming: 5 bases; junction bases outside the gene matches: 5. CDR3 in DNA: TGCAGCGTAGGCAGGGGGCGAACCGGGGAGCTGTTTTTT. The encoded protein is CSVGRGRTGELFF.

V and J are TRBV5-1 and TRBJ1-2, with 11 bases aligning to TRBD1. CDR1 is SGHRS, CDR2 YFSETQ, per germline. Trimming cost V 4 bases and J 6 bases; bases outside gene matches: 2. The CDR3 is 13 residues long. CDR3 region: CASSAGQGDGYTF. The CDR3 DNA is TGCGCCAGCAGCGCGGGACAGGGGGATGGCTACACCTTC. The whole variable domain, filled in from reference TRBV5-1 and TRBJ1-2, reads KAGVTQTPRYLIKTRGQQVTLSCSPISGHRSVSWYQQTPGQGLQFLFEYFSETQRNKGNFPGRFSGRQFSNSRSEMNVSTLELGDSALYLCASSAGQGDGYTFGSGTRLTVV.

The chain combines TRBV5-1 with TRBJ2-1, with 7 bases aligning to TRBD1. The V segment lost 4 bases and the J segment 8 bases; nucleotides outside the gene matches: 9. Germline V lookup: CDR1 SGHRS, CDR2 YFSETQ. The CDR3 spans 14 residues. DNA of the CDR3: TGCGCCAGCAGCCCATGGGACAGATACGATGAGCAGTTCTTC. It yields the protein CASSPWDRYDEQFF.

The chain joins TRBV7-9 to TRBJ1-6; 7 positions agree with TRBD1. V lost 5 bases to trimming and J lost 9 bases; unmatched junction nucleotides: 7. Per the germline V gene, CDR1 is SEHNR and CDR2 is FQNEAQ (reference sequence). The CDR3 spans 14 residues. CDR3 in amino acids: CASSHTGVGSPLHF. The CDR3 DNA reads as TGTGCCAGCAGCCATACAGGGGTAGGTTCACCCCTCCACTTT. Full variable domain (remainder filled in from reference TRBV7-9 and TRBJ1-6): DTGVSQNPRHKITKRGQNVTFRCDPISEHNRLYWYRQTLGQGPEFLTYFQNEAQLEKSRLLSDRFSAERPKGSFSTLEIQRTEQGDSAMYLCASSHTGVGSPLHFGNGTRLTVT.